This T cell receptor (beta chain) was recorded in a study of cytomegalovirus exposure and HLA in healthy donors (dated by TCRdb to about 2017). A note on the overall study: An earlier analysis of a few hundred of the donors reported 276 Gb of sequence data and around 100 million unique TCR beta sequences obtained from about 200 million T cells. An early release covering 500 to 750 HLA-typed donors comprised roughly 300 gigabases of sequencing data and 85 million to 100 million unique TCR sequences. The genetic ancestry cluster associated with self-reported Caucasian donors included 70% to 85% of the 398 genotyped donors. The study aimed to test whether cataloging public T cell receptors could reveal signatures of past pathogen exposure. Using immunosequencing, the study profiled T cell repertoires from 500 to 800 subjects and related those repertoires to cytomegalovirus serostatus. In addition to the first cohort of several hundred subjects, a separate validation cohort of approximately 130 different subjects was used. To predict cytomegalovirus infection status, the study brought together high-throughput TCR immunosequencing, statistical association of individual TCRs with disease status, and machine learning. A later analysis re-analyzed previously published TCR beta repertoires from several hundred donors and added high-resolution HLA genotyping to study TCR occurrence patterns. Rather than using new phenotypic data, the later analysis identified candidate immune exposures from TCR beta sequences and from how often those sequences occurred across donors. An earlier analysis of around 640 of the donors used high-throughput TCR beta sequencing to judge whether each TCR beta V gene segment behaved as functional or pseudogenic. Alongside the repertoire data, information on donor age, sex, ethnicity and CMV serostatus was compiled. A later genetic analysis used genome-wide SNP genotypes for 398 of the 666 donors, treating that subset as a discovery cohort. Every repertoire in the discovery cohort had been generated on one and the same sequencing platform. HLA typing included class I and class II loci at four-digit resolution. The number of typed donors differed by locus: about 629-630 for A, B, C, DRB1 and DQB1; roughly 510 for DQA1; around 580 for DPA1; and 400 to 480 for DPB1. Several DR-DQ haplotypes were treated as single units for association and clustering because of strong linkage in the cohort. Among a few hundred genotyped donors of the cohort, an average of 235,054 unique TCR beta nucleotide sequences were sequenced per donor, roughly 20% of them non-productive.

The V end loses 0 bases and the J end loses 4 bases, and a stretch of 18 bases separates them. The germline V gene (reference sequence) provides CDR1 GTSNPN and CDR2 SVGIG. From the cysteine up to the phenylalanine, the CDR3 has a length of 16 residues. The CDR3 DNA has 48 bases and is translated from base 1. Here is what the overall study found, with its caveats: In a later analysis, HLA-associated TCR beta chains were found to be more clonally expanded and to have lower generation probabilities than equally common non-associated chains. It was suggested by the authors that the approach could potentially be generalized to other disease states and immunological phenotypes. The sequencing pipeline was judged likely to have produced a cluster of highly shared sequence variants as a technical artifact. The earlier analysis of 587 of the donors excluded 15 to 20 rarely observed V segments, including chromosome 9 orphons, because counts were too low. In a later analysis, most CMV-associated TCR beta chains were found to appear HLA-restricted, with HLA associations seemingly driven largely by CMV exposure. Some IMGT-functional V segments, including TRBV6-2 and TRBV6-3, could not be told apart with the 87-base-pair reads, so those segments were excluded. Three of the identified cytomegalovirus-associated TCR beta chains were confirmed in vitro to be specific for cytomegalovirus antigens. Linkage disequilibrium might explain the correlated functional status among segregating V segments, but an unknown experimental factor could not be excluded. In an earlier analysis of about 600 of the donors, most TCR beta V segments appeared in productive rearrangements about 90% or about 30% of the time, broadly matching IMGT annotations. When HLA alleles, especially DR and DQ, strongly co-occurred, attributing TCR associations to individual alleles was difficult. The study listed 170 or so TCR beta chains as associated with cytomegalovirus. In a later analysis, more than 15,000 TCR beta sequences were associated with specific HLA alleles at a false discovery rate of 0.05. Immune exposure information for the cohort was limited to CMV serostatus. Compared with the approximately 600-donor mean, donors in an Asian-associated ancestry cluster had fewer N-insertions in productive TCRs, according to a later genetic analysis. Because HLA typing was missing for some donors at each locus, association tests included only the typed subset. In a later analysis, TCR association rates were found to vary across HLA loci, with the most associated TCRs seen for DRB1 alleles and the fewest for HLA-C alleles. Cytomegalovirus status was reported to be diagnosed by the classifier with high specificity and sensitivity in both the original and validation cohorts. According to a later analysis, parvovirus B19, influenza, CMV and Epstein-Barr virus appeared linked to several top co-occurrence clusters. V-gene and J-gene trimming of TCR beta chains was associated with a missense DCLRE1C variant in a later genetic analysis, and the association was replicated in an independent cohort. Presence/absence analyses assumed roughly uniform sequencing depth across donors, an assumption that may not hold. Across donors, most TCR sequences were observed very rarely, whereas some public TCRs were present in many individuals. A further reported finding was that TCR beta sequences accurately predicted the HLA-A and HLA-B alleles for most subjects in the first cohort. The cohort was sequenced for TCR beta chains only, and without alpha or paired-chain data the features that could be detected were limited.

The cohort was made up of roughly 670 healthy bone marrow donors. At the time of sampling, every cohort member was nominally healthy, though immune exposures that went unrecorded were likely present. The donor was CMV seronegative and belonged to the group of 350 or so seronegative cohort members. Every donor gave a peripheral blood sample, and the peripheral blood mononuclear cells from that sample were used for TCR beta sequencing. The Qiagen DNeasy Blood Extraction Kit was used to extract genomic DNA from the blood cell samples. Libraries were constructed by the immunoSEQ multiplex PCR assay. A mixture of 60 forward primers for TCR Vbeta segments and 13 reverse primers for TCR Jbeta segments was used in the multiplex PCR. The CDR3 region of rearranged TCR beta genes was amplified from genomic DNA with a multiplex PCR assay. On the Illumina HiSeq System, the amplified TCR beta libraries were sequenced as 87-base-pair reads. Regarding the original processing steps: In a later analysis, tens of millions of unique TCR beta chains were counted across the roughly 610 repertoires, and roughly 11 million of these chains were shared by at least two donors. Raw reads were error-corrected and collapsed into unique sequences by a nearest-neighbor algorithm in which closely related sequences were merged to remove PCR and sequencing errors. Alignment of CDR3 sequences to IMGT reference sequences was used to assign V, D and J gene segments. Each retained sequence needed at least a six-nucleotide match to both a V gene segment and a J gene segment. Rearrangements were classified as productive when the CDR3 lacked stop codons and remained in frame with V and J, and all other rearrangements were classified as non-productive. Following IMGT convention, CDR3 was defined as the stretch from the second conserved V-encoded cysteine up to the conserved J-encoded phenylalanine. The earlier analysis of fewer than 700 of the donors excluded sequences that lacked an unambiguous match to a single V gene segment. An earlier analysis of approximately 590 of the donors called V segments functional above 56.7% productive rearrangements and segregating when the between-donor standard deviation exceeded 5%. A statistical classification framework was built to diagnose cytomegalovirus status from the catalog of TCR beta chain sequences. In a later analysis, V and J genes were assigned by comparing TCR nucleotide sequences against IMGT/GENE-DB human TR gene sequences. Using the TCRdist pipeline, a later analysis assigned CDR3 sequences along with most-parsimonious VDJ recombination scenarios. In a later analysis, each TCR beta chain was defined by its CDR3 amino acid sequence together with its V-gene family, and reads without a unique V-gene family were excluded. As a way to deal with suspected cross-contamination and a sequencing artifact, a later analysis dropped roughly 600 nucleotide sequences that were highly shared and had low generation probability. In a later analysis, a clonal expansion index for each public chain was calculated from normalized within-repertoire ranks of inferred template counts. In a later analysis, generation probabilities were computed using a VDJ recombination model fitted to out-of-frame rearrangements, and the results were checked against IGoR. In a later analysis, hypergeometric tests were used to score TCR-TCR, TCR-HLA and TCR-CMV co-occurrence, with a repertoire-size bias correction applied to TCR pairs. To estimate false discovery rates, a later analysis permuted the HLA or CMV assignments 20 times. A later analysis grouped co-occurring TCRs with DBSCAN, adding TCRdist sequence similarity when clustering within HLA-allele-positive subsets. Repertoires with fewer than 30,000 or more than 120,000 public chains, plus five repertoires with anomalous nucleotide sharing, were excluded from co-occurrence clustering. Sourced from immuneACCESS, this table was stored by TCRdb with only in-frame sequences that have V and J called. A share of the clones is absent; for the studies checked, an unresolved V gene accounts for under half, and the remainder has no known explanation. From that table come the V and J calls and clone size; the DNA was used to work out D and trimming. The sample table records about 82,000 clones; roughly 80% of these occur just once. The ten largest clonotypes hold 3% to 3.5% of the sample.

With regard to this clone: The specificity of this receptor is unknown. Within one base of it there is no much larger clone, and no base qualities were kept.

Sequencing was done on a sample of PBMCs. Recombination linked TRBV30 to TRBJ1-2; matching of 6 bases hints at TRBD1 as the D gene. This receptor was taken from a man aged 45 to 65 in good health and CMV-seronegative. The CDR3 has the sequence CAWSVRGATGFYGYTF. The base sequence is TGTGCCTGGAGTGTACGGGGGGCTACAGGGTTCTATGGCTACACCTTC. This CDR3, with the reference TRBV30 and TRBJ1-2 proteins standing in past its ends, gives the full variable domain SQTIHQWPATLVQPVGSPLSLECTVEGTSNPNLYWYRQAAGRGLQLLFYSVGIGQISSEVPQNLSASRPQDRQFILSSKKLLLSDSGFYLCAWSVRGATGFYGYTFGSGTRLTVV.